The 22 T cell receptor beta chains below were found in one sample sequenced in a study of blood T cell repertoires in COVID-19. Using immunoSEQ multiplex PCR, the repertoire was profiled, and TCRdb retains in-frame clones only, with some absent. Of about 430,000 clones in the sample, 70% to 90% were seen once. The sequencing sample was made of PBMCs or T cells enriched from blood (not recorded which). The receptors shown here come from a woman aged 18-29 years who had been exposed to COVID-19.

The chain couples TRBV28 to TRBJ1-1, with a weak D call TRBD1 (5 bases). The CDR3 consists of 13 residues. The germline CDR1 and CDR2 sequences are MDHEN and SYDVKM. Trimming shortened V by 8 bases and J by 4 bases, and 14 bases separated the two germline ends. CDR3 sequence reads: CASRLGRGTEAFF. CDR3 DNA sequence: TGTGCCAGCCGCCTGGGAAGGGGCACTGAAGCTTTCTTT.

The chain combines TRBV28 with TRBJ2-2; TRBD1 agrees at 7 bases. The CDR3 spans 14 residues. The V segment lost 6 bases and the J segment 6 bases; nucleotides outside the gene matches: 7. Germline V gene lookup returns CDR1 MDHEN and CDR2 SYDVKM. The CDR3 loop is CASRPTGAPGELFF. CDR3 nucleotides: TGTGCCAGCAGACCTACAGGGGCCCCCGGGGAGCTGTTTTTT.

The CDR3 here is CASSDQGNSPLHF. The CDR3 DNA reads TGTGCCAGCAGTGATCAGGGCAATTCACCCCTCCACTTT. The rearrangement joins TRBV25-1 to TRBJ1-6; the D gene is possibly TRBD1 (5 bases). V was shortened by 3 bases and J by 7 bases, with 7 bases between the two germline ends. This CDR3 is 13 amino acids long. The germline V gene encodes CDR1 MGHDK and CDR2 SYGVNS.

This chain uses TRBV6-4 with TRBJ2-3; no firm D call. The CDR3 is 15 residues long. The V and J ends lost 0 bases and 0 bases respectively, with 7 bases between them. Germline CDR1 is MRHNA and CDR2 is SNTAGT. Here the CDR3 reads CASSDSMSSTDTQYF. The CDR3 coding sequence is TGTGCCAGCAGTGACTCAATGTCTAGCACAGATACGCAGTATTTT.

The chain is built from TRBV5-1 and TRBJ2-7; a weak D match, TRBD2 (5 bases). The germline gives CDR1 SGHRS, CDR2 YFSETQ. CDR3 length: 15 amino acids. Between the trimmed V and J ends, which lost 5 bases and 5 bases, there was a span of 20 bases. CDR3 sequence (DNA): TGCGCCAGCAGGGCTCAGTCGGGATTACGCGACGAGCAGTACTTC. Protein sequence: CASRAQSGLRDEQYF.

The chain is built from TRBV3-1 (or the pseudogene TRBV3-2) and TRBJ1-2; D call uncertain. Trimming left V 0 bases short and J 8 bases short, with 16 bases between. There are 15 residues in the CDR3. Germline lookup yields CDR1 LGHDT and CDR2 YNNKEL (reference sequence). CDR3 region: CASSQDPRVPRGYTF. The DNA of the CDR3 is TGTGCCAGCAGCCAAGATCCTCGGGTTCCAAGGGGCTACACCTTC.

The rearrangement links TRBV9 to TRBJ1-1, with D possibly TRBD1 on 5 matching bases. Germline V lookup: CDR1 SGDLS, CDR2 YYNGEE. This CDR3 spans 14 amino acids. Trimming shortened V by 0 bases and J by 7 bases, and 13 bases separated the two germline ends. The CDR3, as DNA: TGTGCCAGCAGCGTAGTCGGTGTCGGGGGTGAAGCTTTCTTT. Protein sequence: CASSVVGVGGEAFF.

A single count supports this clone. The chain recombines TRBV29-1 with TRBJ1-1; a weak D match, TRBD1 (5 bases). The V gene's germline CDR1 is SQVTM and CDR2 ANQGSEA. V was pared by 0 bases and J by 7 bases, with 12 bases between. This CDR3 contains 13 residues. The CDR3: CSVEEVWGGEAFF. CDR3 sequence (DNA): TGCAGCGTTGAAGAGGTGTGGGGCGGTGAAGCTTTCTTT.

This clone was detected only once. The chain has TRBV6-1 and TRBJ1-5; no clear D gene. Germline CDR1 reads MNHNS; CDR2 reads SASEGT. The CDR3 is made up of 17 amino acids. Trimming pared 4 bases from V and 2 bases from J, leaving 18 bases between. The CDR3 sequence is CASSAGASLGGNQPQHF. DNA for the CDR3: TGTGCCAGCAGTGCCGGAGCCTCACTCGGGGGCAATCAGCCCCAGCATTTT.

J is TRBJ2-1 and V is TRBV7-8; D is possibly TRBD2 (5 bases). The V gene's germline CDR1 is SGHVS and CDR2 FQNEAQ. The V end lost 0 bases, the J end lost 2 bases, and 14 bases lay between the germline ends. CDR3 size: 17 residues. This CDR3 is CASSLAEDSATYNEQFF. The CDR3 DNA reads as TGTGCCAGCAGCTTAGCGGAGGACTCGGCTACCTACAATGAGCAGTTCTTC.

This clone is a singleton in its sample. The chain recombines TRBV28 with TRBJ1-6, with D possibly TRBD1 on 6 matching bases. This CDR3 is built from 14 residues. Per the germline V gene, CDR1 is MDHEN and CDR2 is SYDVKM. V shed 2 bases and J shed 6 bases, with 8 bases lying between them. In DNA, the CDR3 is TGTGCCAGCAGTTTAAGACAGGTTAATTCACCCCTCCACTTT. Amino acid sequence: CASSLRQVNSPLHF.

The chain employs TRBV19 and TRBJ1-5; possible D gene TRBD1, 6 bases. Trimming removed 6 bases at V and 2 bases at J, with 11 bases between. Per germline, CDR1 LNHDA and CDR2 SQIVND (reference sequence). The CDR3 contains 14 residues. The CDR3 DNA sequence: TGTGCCAGTAGCTCAGGGGACGGCAATCAGCCCCAGCATTTT. The encoded protein is CASSSGDGNQPQHF.

The chain carries TRBV7-9 and TRBJ1-4; D gene unclear. CDR1 and CDR2 (germline): SEHNR, FQNEAQ (reference sequence). The CDR3 is 12 residues long. V dropped 6 bases and J dropped 4 bases, with 6 bases sitting between them. CDR3 residues: CASRTNNEKLFF. Here the CDR3 DNA reads TGTGCCAGCAGGACAAATAATGAAAAACTGTTTTTT.

The chain carries TRBV9 and TRBJ2-5, with TRBD1 matching over 7 bases. The CDR3 sequence is 18 residues long. With V trimmed by 0 bases and J by 4 bases, 15 bases remained unmatched. CDR1 is SGDLS, CDR2 YYNGEE, per germline. As DNA, the CDR3 is TGTGCCAGCAGCGTAGGTCGGTCGGGACAGAGATATTCAGAGACCCAGTACTTC. Encoded protein: CASSVGRSGQRYSETQYF.

This clone was seen only a few times. The V call is TRBV29-1, the J call TRBJ1-2, with 10 nucleotides matching TRBD1. From germline, CDR1 is SQVTM and CDR2 ANQGSEA. Losses at the gene ends were 6 bases for V and 3 bases for J; bases not matched to a gene: 7. The CDR3 is made up of 14 amino acids. CDR3 DNA sequence: TGCAGCGTAGGACGGGACAGGGGAGACTATGGCTACACCTTC. Residues: CSVGRDRGDYGYTF.

The genes are TRBV4-2 and TRBJ1-1, with 7 bases lining up with TRBD1. V lost 2 bases and J lost 2; bases outside the gene matches: 8. Germline V CDR1 and CDR2: LGHNA, YNFKEQ. The CDR3 has 16 amino acids. In nucleotides, the CDR3 is TGTGCCAGCAGCCAACCTATGACAGGGCTAAACACTGAAGCTTTCTTT. It yields the protein CASSQPMTGLNTEAFF.

The rearrangement uses TRBV28 and TRBJ1-1; the D gene is possibly TRBD1 (6 bases). Germline V lookup: CDR1 MDHEN, CDR2 SYDVKM. The CDR3 has 13 residues. Trimming stripped 6 bases from V and 5 bases from J, with 13 bases between. This CDR3 reads CASSRGVETEAFF. The CDR3, as DNA: TGTGCCAGCAGCAGGGGAGTCGAGACTGAAGCTTTCTTT.

Worth noting for this clone: At one end, the junction sequence differs from germline, possibly due to a read error. This chain connects TRBV5-1 to TRBJ2-1, with 12 nucleotides matching TRBD2. The germline V gene has CDR1 SGHRS and CDR2 YFSETQ. The CDR3 is 16 residues long. CDR3 sequence reads: CASRLELAGGLNEQFF. The DNA of the CDR3 is TGCGCCAGCAGATTGGAGCTAGCGGGGGGGCTCAATGAGCAGTTCTTC.

This clone was detected only once. V and J are TRBV29-1 and TRBJ2-1, with TRBD2 identical over 14 bases. The length of the CDR3 is 16 residues. The germline V gene encodes CDR1 SQVTM and CDR2 ANQGSEA. The trim removed 5 bases at V and 1 base at J, leaving 4 bases unmatched. The DNA for the CDR3 is TGCAGCGTTCCCGGGACTAGCGGGGGATCCTACAATGAGCAGTTCTTC. Translation gives CSVPGTSGGSYNEQFF.

The genes are TRBV7-8 and TRBJ1-1, with D possibly matching TRBD1 (5 bases). CDR1 is SGHVS, CDR2 FQNEAQ, per germline. CDR3 size: 15 residues. V lost 2 bases to trimming and J lost 0 bases, with 10 bases between them. CDR3 DNA: TGTGCCAGCAGCTTAAGTGGACAAATGAACACTGAAGCTTTCTTT. Translating gives CASSLSGQMNTEAFF.

The chain uses TRBV9 and TRBJ2-7; TRBD1 is a possible D gene (5 bases). This CDR3 spans 14 amino acids. The germline V gene encodes CDR1 SGDLS and CDR2 YYNGEE. The ends were cut back, 0 bases at V and 6 bases at J, with 13 bases in the middle. This CDR3 reads CASSVEIQGTEQYF. As DNA, the CDR3 is TGTGCCAGCAGCGTAGAAATTCAGGGTACCGAGCAGTACTTC.

The chain recombines TRBV4-1 with TRBJ2-5, with TRBD2 identical over 8 bases. This CDR3 contains 16 residues. Germline loops: CDR1 MGHRA, CDR2 YSYEKL. The trim removed 1 base at V and 5 bases at J, leaving 9 bases unmatched. CDR3 nucleotide sequence: TGCGCCAGCAGCCAAGGAAGAGCGGGAGAGGGCGAGACCCAGTACTTC. Its translation is CASSQGRAGEGETQYF.